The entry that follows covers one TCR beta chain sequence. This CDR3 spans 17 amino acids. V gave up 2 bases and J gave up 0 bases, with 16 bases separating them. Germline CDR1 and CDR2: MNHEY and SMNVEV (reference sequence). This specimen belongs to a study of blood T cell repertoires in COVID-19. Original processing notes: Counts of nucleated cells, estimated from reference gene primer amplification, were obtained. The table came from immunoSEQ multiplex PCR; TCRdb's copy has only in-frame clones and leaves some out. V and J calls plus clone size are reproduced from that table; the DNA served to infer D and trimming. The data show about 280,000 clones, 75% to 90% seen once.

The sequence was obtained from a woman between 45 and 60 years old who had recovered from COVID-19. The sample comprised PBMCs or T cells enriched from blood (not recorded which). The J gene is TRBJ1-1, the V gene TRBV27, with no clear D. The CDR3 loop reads CASSLDPGYRMNTEAFF. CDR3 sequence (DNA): TGTGCCAGCAGTTTAGATCCAGGATACAGAATGAACACTGAAGCTTTCTTT.